This T cell receptor beta chain was identified in a study of T cell responses to AZD1222 COVID-19 vaccine. Study conclusions and caveats: Donors were mostly white British, more females; clonal diversity possibly underestimated. Of the AZD1222 recipients, only 5 or 6 were seropositive at baseline. Across the whole spike, CD4 TCRs peaked at regions 160-218 and 743-854.

Concerning this clone: The antigen is unknown.

Generated by immunoSEQ multiplex PCR, the TCRdb table keeps only in-frame clones and is missing some. Of around 70,000 clones listed, 86% are singletons. This CDR3 spans 14 amino acids. Between the trimmed V and J ends, which lost 5 bases and 4 bases, there was a span of 14 bases. The V gene's germline CDR1 is MDHEN and CDR2 SYDVKM. The rearrangement uses TRBV28 and TRBJ1-2; D is possibly TRBD1 (5 bases). The source is an adult in good health. Sample: peripheral blood, taken on day 0 of AZD1222 vaccination. The CDR3 DNA reads as TGTGCCAGCAGTCAAGATACAGGAAGCTATGGCTACACCTTC. This encodes CASSQDTGSYGYTF.